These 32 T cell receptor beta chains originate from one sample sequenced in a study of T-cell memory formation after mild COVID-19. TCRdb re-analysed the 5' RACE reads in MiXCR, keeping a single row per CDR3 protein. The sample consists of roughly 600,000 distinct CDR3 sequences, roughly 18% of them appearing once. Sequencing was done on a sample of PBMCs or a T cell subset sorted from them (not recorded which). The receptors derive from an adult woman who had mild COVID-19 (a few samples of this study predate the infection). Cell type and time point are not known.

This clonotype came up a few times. The CDR3 region is CASSLTPGSYEQYF. The CDR3 DNA reads TGTGCCAGCAGCTTAACCCCGGGCTCCTACGAGCAGTACTTC. The rearrangement joins TRBV7-3 to TRBJ2-7; D ambiguous. V dropped 0 bases and J dropped 0 bases, with 6 bases sitting between them. CDR1 and CDR2 (germline): SGHTA, FQGTGA. The CDR3 runs to 14 residues.

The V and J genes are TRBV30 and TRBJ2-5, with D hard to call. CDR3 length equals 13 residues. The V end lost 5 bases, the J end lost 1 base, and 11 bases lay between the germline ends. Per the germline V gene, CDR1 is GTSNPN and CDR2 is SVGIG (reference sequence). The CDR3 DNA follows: TGTGCCTGGCAATGGACCACCCAAGAGACCCAGTACTTC. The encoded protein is CAWQWTTQETQYF. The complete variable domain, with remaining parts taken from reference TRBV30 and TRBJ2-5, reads SQTIHQWPATLVQPVGSPLSLECTVEGTSNPNLYWYRQAAGRGLQLLFYSVGIGQISSEVPQNLSASRPQDRQFILSSKKLLLSDSGFYLCAWQWTTQETQYFGPGTRLLVL.

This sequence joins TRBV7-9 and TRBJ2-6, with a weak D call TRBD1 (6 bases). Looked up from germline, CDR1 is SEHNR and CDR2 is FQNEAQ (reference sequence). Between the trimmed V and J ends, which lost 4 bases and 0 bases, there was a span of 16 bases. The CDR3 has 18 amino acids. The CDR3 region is CASSSLTGSISGANVLTF. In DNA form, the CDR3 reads TGTGCCAGCAGCTCTCTTACAGGGTCAATCTCTGGGGCCAACGTCCTGACTTTC.

CDR3: CASSITAPRGNTEAFF. The CDR3 DNA follows: TGTGCCAGTAGTATAACGGCCCCGAGGGGGAACACTGAAGCTTTCTTT. The chain recombines TRBV19 with TRBJ1-1; tentative D call: TRBD1 (5 bases). CDR1 and CDR2 (germline): LNHDA, SQIVND (reference sequence). CDR3 length: 16 residues. V dropped 2 bases and J dropped 1 base, with 14 bases sitting between them.

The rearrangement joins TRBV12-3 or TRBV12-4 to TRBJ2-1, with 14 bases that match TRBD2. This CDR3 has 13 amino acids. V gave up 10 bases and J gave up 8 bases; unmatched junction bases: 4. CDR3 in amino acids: CATRTSGRYEQFF. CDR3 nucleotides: TGTGCCACCAGGACTAGCGGGAGGTATGAGCAGTTCTTC.

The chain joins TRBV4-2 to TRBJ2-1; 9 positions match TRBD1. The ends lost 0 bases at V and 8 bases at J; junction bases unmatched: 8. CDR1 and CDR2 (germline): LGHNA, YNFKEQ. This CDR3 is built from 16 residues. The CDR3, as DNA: TGTGCCAGCAGCCAAGAACAGGGGGCGGAAGTCTATGAGCAGTTCTTC. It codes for CASSQEQGAEVYEQFF.

CDR3 bases: TGCGCCAGCAGCCAGAAGGGGTCCTACGAGCAGTACTTC. The encoded protein is CASSQKGSYEQYF. The chain links TRBV4-1 to TRBJ2-7; possible D gene TRBD1, 5 bases. The CDR3 contains 13 residues. V dropped 3 bases and J dropped 1 base, with 7 bases sitting between them. Germline values: CDR1 MGHRA, CDR2 YSYEKL.

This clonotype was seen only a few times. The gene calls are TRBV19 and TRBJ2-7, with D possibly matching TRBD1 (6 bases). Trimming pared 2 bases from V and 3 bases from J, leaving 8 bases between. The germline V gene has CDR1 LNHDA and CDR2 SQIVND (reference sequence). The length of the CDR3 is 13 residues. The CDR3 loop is CASSITTGYEQYF. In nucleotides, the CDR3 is TGTGCCAGTAGTATAACGACAGGCTACGAGCAGTACTTC. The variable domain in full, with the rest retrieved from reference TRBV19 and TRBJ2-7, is DGGITQSPKYLFRKEGQNVTLSCEQNLNHDAMYWYRQDPGQGLRLIYYSQIVNDFQKGDIAEGYSVSREKKESFPLTVTSAQKNPTAFYLCASSITTGYEQYFGPGTRLTVT.

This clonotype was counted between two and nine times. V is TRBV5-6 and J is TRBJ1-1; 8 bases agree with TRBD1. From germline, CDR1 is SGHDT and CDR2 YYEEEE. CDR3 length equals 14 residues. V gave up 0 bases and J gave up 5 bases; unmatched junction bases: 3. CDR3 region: CASSLAQGGTEAFF. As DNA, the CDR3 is TGTGCCAGCAGCTTGGCACAGGGGGGTACTGAAGCTTTCTTT.

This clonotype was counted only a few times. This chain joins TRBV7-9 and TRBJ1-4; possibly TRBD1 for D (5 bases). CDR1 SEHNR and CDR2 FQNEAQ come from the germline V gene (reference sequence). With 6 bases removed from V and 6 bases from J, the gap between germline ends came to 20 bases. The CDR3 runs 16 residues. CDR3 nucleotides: TGTGCCAGCAGTCATCCCTCCCCGGGGGTTCATGAAAAACTGTTTTTT. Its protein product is CASSHPSPGVHEKLFF.

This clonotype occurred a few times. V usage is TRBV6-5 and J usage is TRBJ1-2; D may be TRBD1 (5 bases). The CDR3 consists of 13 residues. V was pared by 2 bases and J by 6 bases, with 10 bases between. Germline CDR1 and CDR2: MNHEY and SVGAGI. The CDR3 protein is CASSYKGFDGYTF. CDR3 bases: TGTGCCAGCAGTTACAAGGGGTTTGATGGCTACACCTTC.

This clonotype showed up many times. CDR3 nucleotides: TGTGCCAGCAGTCCGGGTTACAATGAGCAGTTCTTC. Translated: CASSPGYNEQFF. The rearrangement links TRBV6-4 to TRBJ2-1; D is unresolved. Trimming shortened V by 5 bases and J by 4 bases, and 6 bases separated the two germline ends. The CDR3 extends over 12 amino acids. From germline, CDR1 is MRHNA and CDR2 SNTAGT.

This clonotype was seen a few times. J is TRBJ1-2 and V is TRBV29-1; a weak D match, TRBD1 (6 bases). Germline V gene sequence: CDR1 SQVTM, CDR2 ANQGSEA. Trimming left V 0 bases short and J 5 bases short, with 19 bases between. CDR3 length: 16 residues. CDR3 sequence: CSVEEGQSRGGYGYTF. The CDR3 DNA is TGCAGCGTTGAAGAGGGCCAGAGCAGGGGCGGATATGGCTACACCTTC.

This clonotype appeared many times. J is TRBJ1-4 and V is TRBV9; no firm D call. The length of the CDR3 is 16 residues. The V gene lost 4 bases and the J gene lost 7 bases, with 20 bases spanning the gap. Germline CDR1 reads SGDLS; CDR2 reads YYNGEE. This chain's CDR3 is CASSPRFTQLGEKLFF. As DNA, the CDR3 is TGTGCCAGCAGCCCCCGTTTTACCCAACTGGGTGAAAAACTGTTTTTT.

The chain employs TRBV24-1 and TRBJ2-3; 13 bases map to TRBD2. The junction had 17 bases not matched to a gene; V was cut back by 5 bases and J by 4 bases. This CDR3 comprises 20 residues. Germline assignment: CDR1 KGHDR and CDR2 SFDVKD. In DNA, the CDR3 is TGTGCCACCAGTGGTCTCTCAACCGGGACTAGCGGGATACACCCAGATACGCAGTATTTT. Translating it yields CATSGLSTGTSGIHPDTQYF.

The CDR3 sequence: CASSIPGQGVGEAFF. The DNA of the CDR3 is TGTGCCAGCAGTATTCCAGGACAGGGGGTTGGTGAAGCTTTCTTT. The chain employs TRBV12-3 or TRBV12-4 and TRBJ1-1; 10 bases are shared with TRBD1. This CDR3 comprises 15 residues. V lost 5 bases, J lost 7 bases, and 10 bases stayed unmatched.

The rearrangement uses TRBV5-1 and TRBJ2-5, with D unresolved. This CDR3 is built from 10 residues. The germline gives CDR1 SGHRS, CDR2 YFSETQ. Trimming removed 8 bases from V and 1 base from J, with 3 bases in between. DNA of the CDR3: TGCGCCAGGGGCCAAGAGACCCAGTACTTC. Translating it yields CARGQETQYF.

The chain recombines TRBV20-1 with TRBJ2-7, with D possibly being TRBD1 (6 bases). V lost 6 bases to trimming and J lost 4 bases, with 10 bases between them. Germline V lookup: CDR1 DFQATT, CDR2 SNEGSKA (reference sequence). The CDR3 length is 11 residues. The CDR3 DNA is TGCAGTGCACCGACAGGATACGAGCAGTACTTC. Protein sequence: CSAPTGYEQYF.

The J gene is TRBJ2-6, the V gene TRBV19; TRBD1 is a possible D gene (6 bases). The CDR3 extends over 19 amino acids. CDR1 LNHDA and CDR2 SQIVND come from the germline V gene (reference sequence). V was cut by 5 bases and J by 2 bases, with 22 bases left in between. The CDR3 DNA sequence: TGTGCCAGTAGTGAATCTCCGGGGACAAGGTTCGCTGGGGCCAACGTCCTGACTTTC. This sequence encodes CASSESPGTRFAGANVLTF.

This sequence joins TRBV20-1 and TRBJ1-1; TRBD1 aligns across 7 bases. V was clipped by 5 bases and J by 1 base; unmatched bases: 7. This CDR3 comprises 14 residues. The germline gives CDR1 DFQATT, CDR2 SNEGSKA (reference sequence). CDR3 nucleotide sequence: TGCAGTGCTTACAAACAGGGGACGAACACTGAAGCTTTCTTT. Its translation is CSAYKQGTNTEAFF.

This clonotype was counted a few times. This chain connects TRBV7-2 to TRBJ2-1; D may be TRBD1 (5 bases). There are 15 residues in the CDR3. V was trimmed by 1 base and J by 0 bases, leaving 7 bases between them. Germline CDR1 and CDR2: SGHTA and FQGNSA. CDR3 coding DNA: TGTGCCAGCAGCTTAGTGGGGCACTCCTACAATGAGCAGTTCTTC. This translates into CASSLVGHSYNEQFF.

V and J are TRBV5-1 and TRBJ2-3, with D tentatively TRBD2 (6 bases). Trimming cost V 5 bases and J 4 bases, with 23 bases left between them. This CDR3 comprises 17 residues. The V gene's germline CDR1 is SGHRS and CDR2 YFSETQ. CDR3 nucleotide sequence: TGCGCCAGCAGACCCTGGAGGGACCAAACGGGTGCAGATACGCAGTATTTT. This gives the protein CASRPWRDQTGADTQYF.

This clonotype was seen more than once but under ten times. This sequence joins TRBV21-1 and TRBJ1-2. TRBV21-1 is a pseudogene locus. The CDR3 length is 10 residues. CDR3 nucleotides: TGTGCCAGCAGCAACAACATCTACACCTTC. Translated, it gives CASSNNIYTF.

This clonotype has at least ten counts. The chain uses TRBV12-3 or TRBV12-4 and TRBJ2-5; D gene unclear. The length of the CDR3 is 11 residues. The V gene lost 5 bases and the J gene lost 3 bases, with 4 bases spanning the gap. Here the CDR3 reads CASSTKETQYF. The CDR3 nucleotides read TGTGCCAGCAGTACGAAAGAGACCCAGTACTTC.

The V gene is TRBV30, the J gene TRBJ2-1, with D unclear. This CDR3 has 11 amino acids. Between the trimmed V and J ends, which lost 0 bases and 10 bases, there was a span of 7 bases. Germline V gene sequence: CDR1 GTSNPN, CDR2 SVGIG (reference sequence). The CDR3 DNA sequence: TGTGCCTGGAGTGTATCTTCCGAGCAGTTCTTC. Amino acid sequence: CAWSVSSEQFF. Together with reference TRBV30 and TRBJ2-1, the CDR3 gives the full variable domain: SQTIHQWPATLVQPVGSPLSLECTVEGTSNPNLYWYRQAAGRGLQLLFYSVGIGQISSEVPQNLSASRPQDRQFILSSKKLLLSDSGFYLCAWSVSSEQFFGPGTRLTVL.

CDR3 in amino acids: CSARPPGVSYEQYF. The DNA of the CDR3 is TGCAGTGCTAGACCCCCGGGGGTGAGCTACGAGCAGTACTTC. V gene TRBV20-1 combines with J gene TRBJ2-7; TRBD2 is a possible D gene (6 bases). The V and J ends lost 2 bases and 3 bases respectively, with 14 bases between them. The CDR3 has 14 residues. Germline CDR1 and CDR2: DFQATT and SNEGSKA (reference sequence).

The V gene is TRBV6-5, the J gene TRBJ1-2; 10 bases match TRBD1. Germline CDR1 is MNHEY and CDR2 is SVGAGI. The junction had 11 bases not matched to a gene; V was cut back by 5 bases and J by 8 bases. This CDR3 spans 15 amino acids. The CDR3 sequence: CASSADRGPGGGYTF. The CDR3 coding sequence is TGTGCCAGCAGTGCCGACAGGGGGCCGGGCGGCGGCTACACCTTC.

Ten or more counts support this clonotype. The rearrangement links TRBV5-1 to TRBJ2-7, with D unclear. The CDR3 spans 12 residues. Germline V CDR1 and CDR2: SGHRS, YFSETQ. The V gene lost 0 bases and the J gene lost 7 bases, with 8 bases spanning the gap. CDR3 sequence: CASSLVLPEQYF. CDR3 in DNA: TGCGCCAGCAGCTTGGTTTTACCAGAGCAGTACTTC. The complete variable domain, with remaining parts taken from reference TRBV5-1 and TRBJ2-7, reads KAGVTQTPRYLIKTRGQQVTLSCSPISGHRSVSWYQQTPGQGLQFLFEYFSETQRNKGNFPGRFSGRQFSNSRSEMNVSTLELGDSALYLCASSLVLPEQYFGPGTRLTVT.

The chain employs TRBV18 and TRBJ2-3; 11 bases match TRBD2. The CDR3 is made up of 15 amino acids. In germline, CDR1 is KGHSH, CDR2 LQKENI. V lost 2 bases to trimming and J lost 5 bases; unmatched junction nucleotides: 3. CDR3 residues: CASSPVLAGGDTQYF. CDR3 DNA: TGTGCCAGCTCACCAGTTCTAGCGGGAGGAGATACGCAGTATTTT. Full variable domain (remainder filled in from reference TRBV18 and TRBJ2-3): NAGVMQNPRHLVRRRGQEARLRCSPMKGHSHVYWYRQLPEEGLKFMVYLQKENIIDESGMPKERFSAEFPKEGPSILRIQQVVRGDSAAYFCASSPVLAGGDTQYFGPGTRLTVL.

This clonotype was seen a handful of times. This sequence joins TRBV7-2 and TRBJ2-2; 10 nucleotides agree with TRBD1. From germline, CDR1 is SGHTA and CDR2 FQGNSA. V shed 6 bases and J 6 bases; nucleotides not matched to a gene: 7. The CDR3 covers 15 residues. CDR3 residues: CASRPTGGASGELFF. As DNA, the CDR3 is TGTGCCAGCAGGCCGACAGGGGGCGCGTCCGGGGAGCTGTTTTTT.

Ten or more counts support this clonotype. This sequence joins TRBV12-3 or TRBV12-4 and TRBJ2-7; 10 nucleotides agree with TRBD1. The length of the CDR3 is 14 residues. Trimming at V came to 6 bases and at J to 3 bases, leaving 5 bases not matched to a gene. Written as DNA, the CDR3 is TGTGCCAGCAGCCTCCGGACAGGGGGCTACGAGCAGTACTTC. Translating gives CASSLRTGGYEQYF.

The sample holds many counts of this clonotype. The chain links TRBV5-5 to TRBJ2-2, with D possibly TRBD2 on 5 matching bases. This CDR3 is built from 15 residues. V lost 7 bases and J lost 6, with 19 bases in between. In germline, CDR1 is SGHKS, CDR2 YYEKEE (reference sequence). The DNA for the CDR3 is TGTGCCAGCCTAGCCCTCACGGGGAAACCCGGGGAGCTGTTTTTT. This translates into CASLALTGKPGELFF. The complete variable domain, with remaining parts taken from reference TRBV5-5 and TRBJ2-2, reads DAGVTQSPTHLIKTRGQQVTLRCSPISGHKSVSWYQQVLGQGPQFIFQYYEKEERGRGNFPDRFSARQFPNYSSELNVNALLLGDSALYLCASLALTGKPGELFFGEGSRLTVL.